The TCR beta chain under discussion was sequenced for a study of blood T cell repertoires in COVID-19. In this sample, this clone turned up a few times. Measured with immunoSEQ multiplex PCR; TCRdb has only the in-frame clones, and not every one. Among some 99,000 clones listed, about three quarters were seen once. The CDR3 has 14 amino acids. The V segment lost 4 bases and the J segment 5 bases; nucleotides outside the gene matches: 6. Germline CDR1 is SQVTM and CDR2 is ANQGSEA. The V gene is TRBV29-1, the J gene TRBJ2-2; 8 nucleotides align to TRBD2. This receptor was identified in a human donor in a cohort sampled during active or convalescent COVID-19. Sequenced sample: peripheral blood. CDR3 DNA sequence: TGCAGCGTTGCCAGCGGGAGAGCTACCGGGGAGCTGTTTTTT. Its translation: CSVASGRATGELFF.